One sample yielded the 19 T cell receptor beta chains listed below, sequenced in a study of identical twins. TCRdb re-called the 5' RACE reads through MiXCR, storing one row per CDR3 protein. The table includes around 680,000 distinct CDR3 sequences, approximately 9% detected once. Another study also made use of these data, one on yellow fever vaccine responses in identical twins.

The material sequenced was PBMCs. Receptors originate from a woman aged 18 to 35 in good health.

The J gene is TRBJ2-1, the V gene TRBV30, with D unresolved. CDR1 is GTSNPN, CDR2 SVGIG, per germline (reference sequence). The CDR3 is 11 residues long. Trimming removed 2 bases from V and 6 bases from J, with 5 bases in between. The CDR3 nucleotides read TGTGCCTGGAGTATACCCAATGAGCAGTTCTTC. Its protein is CAWSIPNEQFF.

This clonotype was found many times. The DNA of the CDR3 is TGTGCCAGCAGCCTCGTCGGGAGGGCCCTTAGCACAGATACGCAGTATTTT. The encoded protein is CASSLVGRALSTDTQYF. The chain combines TRBV14 with TRBJ2-3; the match to TRBD2 covers 8 bases. V lost 4 bases and J lost 0; bases outside the gene matches: 9. Per germline, CDR1 SGHDN and CDR2 FVKESK. The CDR3 has 17 residues.

The gene calls are TRBV27 and TRBJ2-1; weak D call: TRBD1 (5 bases). Germline assignment: CDR1 MNHEY and CDR2 SMNVEV (reference sequence). This CDR3 region has 14 residues. Trimming took 0 bases from V and 15 from J, leaving 18 bases between them. Here the CDR3 DNA reads TGTGCCAGCAGTTTATCGCCCGGACATCCCCTCGGGTTCTTC. It codes for CASSLSPGHPLGFF.

This clonotype was seen ten or more times. V and J are TRBV6-5 and TRBJ1-6; D call uncertain. The CDR3 length is 14 residues. With 3 bases removed from V and 4 bases from J, the gap between germline ends came to 7 bases. The germline V gene encodes CDR1 MNHEY and CDR2 SVGAGI. The DNA for the CDR3 is TGTGCCAGCAGTTATGATTTTTATAATTCACCCCTCCACTTT. Protein sequence: CASSYDFYNSPLHF.

At least ten counts were recorded for this clonotype. The chain recombines TRBV20-1 with TRBJ2-2, with D possibly being TRBD2 (6 bases). The CDR3 has 15 amino acids. V was clipped by 3 bases and J by 1 base, with 12 bases between them. Germline CDR1 reads DFQATT; CDR2 reads SNEGSKA (reference sequence). CDR3 nucleotide sequence: TGCAGTGCTAGTTTGGGACTGAGGAACACCGGGGAGCTGTTTTTT. This translates into CSASLGLRNTGELFF.

A few counts support this clonotype. The chain couples TRBV5-1 to TRBJ2-7; TRBD1 matches at 7 bases. The ends lost 3 bases at V and 0 bases at J; junction bases unmatched: 12. There are 17 residues in the CDR3. CDR1 is SGHRS and CDR2 is YFSETQ in the germline V gene. CDR3 loop: CASSSVKNTGVSYEQYF. CDR3 bases: TGCGCCAGCAGCTCCGTGAAGAATACAGGGGTCTCCTACGAGCAGTACTTC.

The CDR3 loop is CSARVESSSYNEQFF. Here the CDR3 DNA reads TGCAGTGCTAGAGTGGAGTCGAGCTCCTACAATGAGCAGTTCTTC. V gene TRBV20-1 combines with J gene TRBJ2-1; D remains ambiguous. The V and J ends lost 1 base and 0 bases respectively, with 10 bases between them. CDR1 is DFQATT, CDR2 SNEGSKA, per germline (reference sequence). This CDR3 has 15 amino acids.

The rearrangement uses TRBV7-8 and TRBJ2-5; 7 positions match TRBD2. V was clipped by 4 bases and J by 7 bases; unmatched bases: 15. The CDR3 contains 16 residues. CDR1 is SGHVS, CDR2 FQNEAQ, per germline. CDR3: CASSSLDGRERVTQYF. CDR3 DNA: TGTGCCAGCAGCTCCCTCGATGGGCGGGAGAGAGTGACCCAGTACTTC. Complete variable domain (other parts from reference TRBV7-8 and TRBJ2-5): GAGVSQSPRYKVAKRGQDVALRCDPISGHVSLFWYQQALGQGPEFLTYFQNEAQLDKSGLPSDRFFAERPEGSVSTLKIQRTQQEDSAVYLCASSSLDGRERVTQYFGPGTRLLVL.

The chain employs TRBV23-1 and TRBJ2-7; 12 nucleotides line up with TRBD1. Being an ORF, TRBV23-1 has a function that is uncertain. The V gene end was trimmed by 2 bases and the J gene end by 5 bases; junction bases not matched to a gene: 10. The CDR3 consists of 17 residues. The CDR3 sequence is CASSQTLNGTGGHEQYF. CDR3 DNA: TGCGCCAGCAGTCAAACCCTTAACGGGACAGGGGGCCACGAGCAGTACTTC.

This clonotype was found a few times. J is TRBJ2-2 and V is TRBV7-2; D assignment may be TRBD1 or TRBD2 (5 bases each). Trimming stripped 0 bases from V and 8 bases from J, with 19 bases between. Germline assignment: CDR1 SGHTA and CDR2 FQGNSA. CDR3 length equals 17 residues. The CDR3 sequence: CASSLAPLGGRGGELFF. CDR3 bases: TGTGCCAGCAGCTTAGCTCCCCTTGGGGGTCGTGGTGGGGAGCTGTTTTTT.

Ten or more counts support this clonotype. The chain employs TRBV28 and TRBJ2-4, with unresolved D. In germline, CDR1 is MDHEN, CDR2 SYDVKM. CDR3 length: 15 residues. The V gene lost 4 bases and the J gene lost 0 bases, with 10 bases spanning the gap. CDR3 region: CASSSADPAKNIQYF. CDR3 nucleotide sequence: TGTGCCAGCAGTTCCGCGGACCCAGCCAAAAACATTCAGTACTTC.

This clonotype was counted between two and nine times. The rearrangement uses TRBV29-1 and TRBJ1-1; 10 bases align to TRBD1. This CDR3 comprises 14 residues. V was pared by 6 bases and J by 5 bases, with 9 bases of the junction left unmatched. Germline V gene sequence: CDR1 SQVTM, CDR2 ANQGSEA. Here the CDR3 DNA reads TGCAGCGTCTTTAGGACAGGGGGAAAAACTGAAGCTTTCTTT. It codes for CSVFRTGGKTEAFF.

The chain employs TRBV27 and TRBJ2-3; 9 positions match TRBD2. Germline values: CDR1 MNHEY, CDR2 SMNVEV (reference sequence). The CDR3 consists of 15 residues. After removal of 2 bases from V and 6 bases from J, the junction contained 6 bases not matched to a gene. The CDR3 region is CASSLTTSGKDTQYF. CDR3 nucleotides: TGTGCCAGCAGTTTAACGACTAGCGGAAAGGATACGCAGTATTTT.

The chain uses TRBV7-9 and TRBJ2-2; D may be TRBD1 (5 bases). V was clipped by 7 bases and J by 0 bases, with 15 bases between them. The CDR3 has 16 amino acids. Germline loops: CDR1 SEHNR, CDR2 FQNEAQ (reference sequence). DNA for the CDR3: TGTGCCAGCACCTATGGGGCCAGTTCGAACACCGGGGAGCTGTTTTTT. This sequence encodes CASTYGASSNTGELFF.

This clonotype appeared a few times. V and J are TRBV6-1 and TRBJ1-5; D is undetermined. Germline V gene lookup returns CDR1 MNHNS and CDR2 SASEGT. This CDR3 has 14 residues. Trimming took off 5 bases at V and 4 bases at J, with 12 bases between the two ends. The DNA of the CDR3 is TGTGCCAGCAGTCCGGACGCGGGGAATCAGCCCCAGCATTTT. It codes for CASSPDAGNQPQHF.

The V call is TRBV4-1, the J call TRBJ2-5, with TRBD2 matching 9 bases. Germline V gives CDR1 MGHRA, CDR2 YSYEKL. V lost 0 bases and J lost 3; bases outside the gene matches: 8. This CDR3 spans 17 amino acids. The CDR3, as DNA: TGCGCCAGCAGCCAAGATGGGGCGGGAGGGTTTGAAGAGACCCAGTACTTC. Translated, it gives CASSQDGAGGFEETQYF.

In its sample, this clonotype was seen a few times. The CDR3 coding sequence is TGCAGCGCCCAGCGGCAGAGCCAAGAGACCCAGTACTTC. This gives the protein CSAQRQSQETQYF. This chain connects TRBV29-1 to TRBJ2-5; a weak D match, TRBD2 (5 bases). CDR3 length: 13 residues. Deletions cut 7 bases from V and 1 base from J, with 13 bases between. CDR1 is SQVTM and CDR2 is ANQGSEA in the germline V gene.

V gene TRBV5-1 combines with J gene TRBJ2-2; D call uncertain. Germline CDR1 reads SGHRS; CDR2 reads YFSETQ. V was trimmed by 0 bases and J by 0 bases, leaving 12 bases between them. CDR3 size: 17 residues. CDR3 amino acids: CASSLAVGQPNTGELFF. The CDR3 coding sequence is TGCGCCAGCAGCTTGGCTGTTGGGCAACCGAACACCGGGGAGCTGTTTTTT.

In this sample, this clonotype turned up a few times. The CDR3, as DNA: TGTGCCAGCAGCCCAGGGGCCGTGACTGAAGCTTTCTTT. Its protein product is CASSPGAVTEAFF. The chain links TRBV7-3 to TRBJ1-1, with D perhaps TRBD1 (6 bases). Germline assignment: CDR1 SGHTA and CDR2 FQGTGA. The CDR3 extends over 13 amino acids. The V end was cut by 5 bases, the J end by 5 bases, with 12 bases between.